This TCR beta chain was captured by sequencing in a study of cytomegalovirus exposure and HLA in healthy donors. Study-wide results and limits: The authors later found most CMV-associated TCR beta chains appeared HLA-restricted. Presence/absence analyses assumed roughly uniform sequencing depth across donors.

PCR involved 60 Vbeta and 13 Jbeta primers. In the original processing: A later analysis tallied about 80 million unique TCR beta chains, around 9.9 million of them shared. Libraries were prepared by immunoSEQ multiplex PCR; TCRdb keeps only in-frame clonotypes and omits some of them. V, J and clone size reflect that table, while D and trimming were determined from the DNA. The data show 170,000 or so clones, with roughly 78% seen just once and 1% held by the top ten. Trimming cost V 2 bases and J 2 bases; bases outside gene matches: 3. Germline assignment: CDR1 SQVTM and CDR2 ANQGSEA. This CDR3 is 14 amino acids long. With respect to this clone: Its specificity is unknown.

The clonotype originates from a woman aged 45-60 years in good health and CMV-seropositive. The chain combines TRBV29-1 with TRBJ2-7; 10 bases agree with TRBD1. The specimen sequenced was PBMCs. CDR3 amino acids: CSVEWGQGPYEQYF. The CDR3 DNA follows: TGCAGCGTTGAATGGGGACAGGGGCCCTACGAGCAGTACTTC.